This TCR beta chain was sequenced for a study of cytomegalovirus exposure and HLA in healthy donors (dated by TCRdb to 2017 to 2019). Notes on the research overall: According to an earlier analysis of 550 to 700 of the donors, some 170 million T cells yielded roughly 110 million unique TCR beta sequences and around 300 Gb of sequence data. About 310 gigabases of sequencing data and 70 million to 85 million unique TCR sequences were included in an early release covering roughly 600 HLA-typed donors. Among the roughly 400 genotyped donors, around 81% belonged to the genetic ancestry cluster associated with self-reported Caucasian donors. The study aimed to test whether cataloging public T cell receptors could reveal signatures of past pathogen exposure. The T cell repertoires of 666 subjects were profiled by immunosequencing and related to cytomegalovirus serostatus. A separate validation cohort of more than 100 different subjects was used in addition to the approximately 640-subject first cohort. To predict cytomegalovirus infection status, the study brought together high-throughput TCR immunosequencing, statistical association of individual TCRs with disease status, and machine learning. A later analysis re-examined previously published TCR beta repertoires from about 670 donors and added high-resolution HLA genotyping to investigate patterns of TCR occurrence. Rather than drawing on any new phenotypic data, the later analysis identified candidate immune exposures from TCR beta sequences and the way those sequences occurred across donors. An earlier analysis of roughly 580 of the donors used high-throughput TCR beta sequencing to judge whether each TCR beta V gene segment behaved as functional or pseudogenic. Donor age, sex, ethnicity and CMV serostatus were compiled alongside the repertoire data. A later genetic analysis took genome-wide SNP genotypes for 398 of the 666 donors and used that subset as a discovery cohort. All discovery cohort repertoires had been generated using a single sequencing platform. HLA typing included class I and class II loci at four-digit resolution. Typing coverage varied by locus: roughly 620-630 donors for A, B, C, DRB1 and DQB1; 500 to 550 for DQA1; approximately 570 for DPA1; fewer than 480 for DPB1. Because of strong linkage in the cohort, four or five DR-DQ haplotypes were treated as single units for association and clustering. Among about 370 genotyped donors of the cohort, an average of approximately 240,000 unique TCR beta nucleotide sequences was sequenced per donor, of which approximately 19% were non-productive.

Comment on this clone: The antigen it recognizes is unknown. No much larger clone is present one base from it, and per-base qualities are unavailable.

Reading from cysteine to phenylalanine, the CDR3 counts 17 amino acids. CDR3 DNA only is kept here, 51 bases in frame from base 1. For CDR1 and CDR2, the germline V gene (reference sequence) lists SGHKS and YYEKEE. Relative to germline, V is missing 0 bases and J is missing 3 bases, with 10 bases of the junction outside any gene match. The cohort consisted of fewer than 700 healthy bone marrow donors. Cohort members were all nominally healthy when sampled, although unrecorded immune exposures were likely present. The donor was CMV seronegative and belonged to the group of roughly 330 seronegative cohort members. A peripheral blood sample was collected from each donor, and TCR beta sequencing was performed on peripheral blood mononuclear cells. The Qiagen DNeasy Blood Extraction Kit was used to extract genomic DNA from the blood cell samples. To prepare the library, the immunoSEQ multiplex PCR assay was applied. For the multiplex PCR, a mixture combining 60 forward primers for TCR Vbeta segments and 13 reverse primers for TCR Jbeta segments was used. The CDR3 region of rearranged TCR beta genes was amplified from genomic DNA with a multiplex PCR assay. Amplified TCR beta libraries were sequenced as 87-base-pair reads on the Illumina HiSeq System. The published analysis was carried out like this. In a later analysis, roughly 80 million unique TCR beta chains were counted across the 500 to 700 repertoires, and roughly 11 million of these chains were shared by at least two donors. Raw reads were error-corrected and collapsed into unique sequences by a nearest-neighbor algorithm in which closely related sequences were merged to remove PCR and sequencing errors. V, D and J gene segments were assigned by aligning CDR3 sequences to IMGT reference sequences. For a sequence to be retained, at least a six-nucleotide match to both a V gene segment and a J gene segment was required. A rearrangement counted as productive if the CDR3 had no stop codons and remained in frame with V and J, and every other rearrangement counted as non-productive. Following IMGT convention, CDR3 was defined as the stretch from the second conserved V-encoded cysteine to the conserved J-encoded phenylalanine. The earlier analysis of approximately 590 of the donors excluded any sequence lacking an unambiguous match to a single V gene segment. An earlier analysis of 587 of the donors called V segments functional above 56.7% productive rearrangements and segregating when the between-donor standard deviation exceeded 5%. To diagnose cytomegalovirus status from the catalog of TCR beta chain sequences, a statistical classification framework was built. V and J gene assignment, in a later analysis, came from comparing TCR nucleotide sequences with IMGT/GENE-DB human TR gene sequences. The TCRdist pipeline was used in a later analysis to assign CDR3 sequences and most-parsimonious VDJ recombination scenarios. In a later analysis, each TCR beta chain was defined by its CDR3 amino acid sequence together with its V-gene family, and reads without a unique V-gene family were excluded. In a later analysis, approximately 590 highly shared, low-generation-probability nucleotide sequences were removed to address suspected cross-contamination and a sequencing artifact. A later analysis calculated a clonal expansion index for each public chain from normalized within-repertoire ranks of inferred template counts. A later analysis computed generation probabilities with a VDJ recombination model fitted to out-of-frame rearrangements, and checked the results against IGoR. In a later analysis, hypergeometric tests were used to score TCR-TCR, TCR-HLA and TCR-CMV co-occurrence, with a repertoire-size bias correction applied to TCR pairs. A later analysis estimated false discovery rates by permuting HLA or CMV assignments 20 times. A later analysis grouped co-occurring TCRs with DBSCAN, adding TCRdist sequence similarity when clustering within HLA-allele-positive subsets. Repertoires with fewer than 30,000 or more than 120,000 public chains, plus five repertoires with anomalous nucleotide sharing, were excluded from co-occurrence clustering. What TCRdb holds here is the immuneACCESS table cut down to in-frame rearrangements. Part of the clones is not present; checked against another copy, under half of the missing clones reflect an unresolved V gene, and the others are unexplained. Clone size and the V and J calls come from that table; the DNA yielded D and trimming. For this sample there are 150,000 or so clones; roughly 79% appear just once. The ten largest clones take up approximately 0.66% of the sample.

The investigation overall reported the following: Most TCR sequences were seen in very few donors, while some public TCRs were found in many individuals. In an earlier analysis of some 550 of the donors, most TCR beta V segments were observed in productive rearrangements about 87% or about 30% of the time, broadly matching IMGT annotations. The authors suggested that the approach could potentially be generalized to other disease states and immunological phenotypes. The only immune exposure information available for the cohort was CMV serostatus. Assigning TCR associations to individual alleles was difficult when HLA alleles, especially DR and DQ, strongly co-occurred. Some IMGT-functional V segments, including TRBV6-2 and TRBV6-3, could not be distinguished by the 87-base-pair reads and were therefore excluded. According to a later genetic analysis, donors in an Asian-associated ancestry cluster had fewer N-insertions in productive TCRs than the roughly 670-donor mean. A further reported finding was that TCR beta sequences accurately predicted the HLA-A and HLA-B alleles for most subjects in the first cohort. In both the original and validation cohorts, the classifier was reported to diagnose cytomegalovirus status with high specificity and sensitivity. In a later analysis, HLA-associated TCR beta chains showed more clonal expansion and lower generation probabilities than non-associated chains that were equally common. A cluster of highly shared sequence variants was judged likely to be a technical artifact of the sequencing pipeline. Most CMV-associated TCR beta chains appeared to be HLA-restricted in a later analysis, and the HLA associations seemed to be driven largely by CMV exposure. In the study, approximately 160 TCR beta chains were listed as associated with cytomegalovirus. Because counts were too low, more than 15 rarely observed V segments, including chromosome 9 orphons, were left out of the earlier analysis of a few hundred of the donors. At a false discovery rate of 0.05, a later analysis linked about 16,000 TCR beta sequences to specific HLA alleles. According to a later analysis, TCR association rates differed among HLA loci, with DRB1 alleles showing the most associated TCRs and HLA-C alleles showing the fewest. In a later analysis, several top co-occurrence clusters were reported to appear linked to parvovirus B19, influenza, CMV and Epstein-Barr virus. This cohort had only TCR beta chains sequenced, and the lack of alpha or paired-chain data limited which features could be detected. A few of the identified cytomegalovirus-associated TCR beta chains were confirmed in vitro to be specific for cytomegalovirus antigens. Roughly uniform sequencing depth across donors was assumed in presence/absence analyses, although this assumption may not hold. An association between a missense DCLRE1C variant and V-gene and J-gene trimming of TCR beta chains was found in a later genetic analysis and replicated in an independent cohort. Correlated functional status among segregating V segments might reflect linkage disequilibrium, but an unknown experimental factor could not be ruled out. Because HLA typing was unavailable for some donors at each locus, only the typed subset was used in association tests.

This TCR derives from a male donor in good health and CMV-seronegative. Sequencing was carried out using PBMCs. Rearrangement joined TRBV5-5 to TRBJ2-7; 9 junctional bases match TRBD1. The CDR3 protein is CASSLAFADRGLYEQYF. The sequenced DNA: TGTGCCAGCAGCTTGGCCTTTGCGGACAGGGGACTCTACGAGCAGTACTTC.